The entry that follows covers one T cell receptor (beta chain) sequence. Authors' data handling: From reference gene primer amplification, estimates of nucleated cell counts were derived. TCRdb keeps only in-frame clones here, not all; method: immunoSEQ multiplex PCR. The V and J calls and clone size are taken from that table; D and trimming were inferred from the DNA. The repertoire consists of 100,000 to 130,000 clones, with over 75% occurring once and the leading ten covering about 4%. This sample is drawn from a study of blood T cell repertoires in COVID-19. Study-level information: Nucleic acid was either cDNA or gDNA, and it came from T cells, B-cell-depleted T cells, or PBMCs.

Germline loops: CDR1 LGHNA, CDR2 YNFKEQ. Trimming left V 0 bases short and J 4 bases short, with 15 bases between. The CDR3 sequence is 16 residues long. The rearrangement uses TRBV4-2 and TRBJ1-2; TRBD1 might be the D (5 bases). The clonotype comes from a woman in her 70s with acute or convalescent COVID-19. Sequencing used peripheral blood. The CDR3 here is CASSQEGRGQAYGYTF. The CDR3 DNA reads as TGTGCCAGCAGCCAAGAGGGAAGGGGTCAGGCCTATGGCTACACCTTC.